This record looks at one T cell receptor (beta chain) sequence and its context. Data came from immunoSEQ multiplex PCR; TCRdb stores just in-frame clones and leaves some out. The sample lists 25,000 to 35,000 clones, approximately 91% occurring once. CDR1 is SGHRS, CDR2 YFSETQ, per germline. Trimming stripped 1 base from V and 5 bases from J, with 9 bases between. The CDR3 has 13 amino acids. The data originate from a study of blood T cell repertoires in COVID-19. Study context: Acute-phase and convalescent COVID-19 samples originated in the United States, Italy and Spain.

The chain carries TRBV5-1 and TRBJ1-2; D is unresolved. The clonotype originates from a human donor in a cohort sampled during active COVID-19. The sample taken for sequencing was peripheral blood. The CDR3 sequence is CASSLNADYGYTF. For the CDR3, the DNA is TGCGCCAGCAGCTTGAACGCAGATTATGGCTACACCTTC. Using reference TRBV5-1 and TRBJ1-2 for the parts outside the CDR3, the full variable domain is KAGVTQTPRYLIKTRGQQVTLSCSPISGHRSVSWYQQTPGQGLQFLFEYFSETQRNKGNFPGRFSGRQFSNSRSEMNVSTLELGDSALYLCASSLNADYGYTFGSGTRLTVV.